This T cell receptor beta chain is drawn from a study of cytomegalovirus exposure and HLA in healthy donors. Study in general: According to later analysis, the same platform produced the approximately 120 validation and 600 to 800 first-cohort repertoires.

Using immunoSEQ multiplex PCR, the repertoire was profiled, and TCRdb retains in-frame clones only, with some absent. The data contain approximately 120,000 clones, more than 70% of them singletons. Germline CDR1 MNHEY, CDR2 SMNVEV (reference sequence). The V end lost 1 base, the J end lost 4 bases, and 16 bases lay between the germline ends. The CDR3 contains 16 residues. Study-level points and caveats: In vitro work confirmed that a few CMV-associated chains recognize CMV antigens. Cytomegalovirus association was listed for 170 or so TCR beta chains. Later, an analysis found that TCR clusters from the first cohort tended to co-occur in the 120 validation repertoires.

About this clone itself: Antigen: not known.

V and J are TRBV27 and TRBJ1-2, with D perhaps matching TRBD1 (6 bases). Material: PBMCs. This receptor was taken from a woman under 30 in good health and CMV-seronegative. CDR3 sequence reads: CASSLWSRGGGYGYTF. The CDR3 DNA sequence: TGTGCCAGCAGTTTATGGTCCAGGGGCGGAGGCTATGGCTACACCTTC.